Below are 20 T cell receptor beta chains sequenced from a single sample in a study of a mutant IDH1 vaccine in newly diagnosed glioma. These TCRs' antigens remain unknown. TCRdb's copy holds only in-frame clones and misses some; the assay was immunoSEQ multiplex PCR. The sample yields 50,000 to 70,000 clones, 86% seen once. The time point was: week 35, safety follow-up. Doses comprised 300 ug of mutant IDH1 20-mer peptide each, plus topical imiquimod. This specimen consisted of PBMCs, obtained from a glioma patient whose treatment included an IDH1 peptide vaccine. Source of these receptors: a man aged 35 to 55 with glioma.

The CDR3 protein is CASSARDGNYGYTF. In DNA form, the CDR3 reads TGTGCCAGCAGTGCCCGGGACGGTAACTATGGCTACACCTTC. This rearrangement joins TRBV6-1 to TRBJ1-2; TRBD1 is a possible D gene (5 bases). Trimming took off 4 bases at V and 1 base at J, with 10 bases between the two ends. Germline lookup yields CDR1 MNHNS and CDR2 SASEGT. The CDR3 sequence is 14 residues long.

V and J are TRBV4-2 and TRBJ2-7; D is unclear. V lost 4 bases to trimming and J lost 4 bases, with 8 bases between them. The CDR3 runs to 12 residues. Germline loops: CDR1 LGHNA, CDR2 YNFKEQ. The CDR3 bases are TGTGCCAGCAGCCTTATAGCTTACGAGCAGTACTTC. Protein product: CASSLIAYEQYF.

The rearrangement uses TRBV5-1 and TRBJ2-7; 10 nucleotides line up with TRBD2. The CDR3 has 18 amino acids. Germline loops: CDR1 SGHRS, CDR2 YFSETQ. J lost 7 bases, V lost 0 bases, and 16 bases had no gene match. The CDR3 region is CASSLGWESSGSPGEQYF. For the CDR3, the DNA is TGCGCCAGCAGCTTGGGGTGGGAATCTAGCGGGAGCCCGGGAGAGCAGTACTTC.

The V call is TRBV6-5, the J call TRBJ2-7; D remains unclear. The germline V gene has CDR1 MNHEY and CDR2 SVGAGI. CDR3 length equals 15 residues. V was cut by 0 bases and J by 2 bases, with 11 bases left in between. The CDR3 coding sequence is TGTGCCAGCAGTTACTCTGGCTTAGGAGCCTACGAGCAGTACTTC. Its protein is CASSYSGLGAYEQYF.

The chain recombines TRBV18 with TRBJ2-5, with D uncertain. Germline loops: CDR1 KGHSH, CDR2 LQKENI. The CDR3 loop spans 13 amino acids. Trimming pared 0 bases from V and 5 bases from J, leaving 7 bases between. The CDR3 sequence is CASSPPGIETQYF. The CDR3 nucleotides are TGTGCCAGCTCACCACCGGGGATTGAGACCCAGTACTTC.

CDR3 in amino acids: CASSYSERDYEQYF. The CDR3 region has the DNA TGTGCCAGCAGTTACTCAGAGCGGGACTACGAGCAGTACTTC. The V gene is TRBV6-5, the J gene TRBJ2-7, with 7 bases matching TRBD2. Trimming took 0 bases from V and 3 from J; bases not matched to a gene: 2. The CDR3 spans 14 residues. The germline V gene encodes CDR1 MNHEY and CDR2 SVGAGI.

V usage is TRBV7-8 and J usage is TRBJ2-2; tentatively, D is TRBD2 (6 bases). Trimming removed 7 bases at V and 2 bases at J, with 17 bases between. Per the germline V gene, CDR1 is SGHVS and CDR2 is FQNEAQ. The CDR3 spans 16 residues. CDR3: CASTPGGVTNTGELFF. CDR3 DNA: TGTGCCAGCACCCCAGGCGGGGTCACCAACACCGGGGAGCTGTTTTTT.

The table lists this clone with a few counts. V gene TRBV5-1 combines with J gene TRBJ2-7; tentative D call: TRBD1 (6 bases). Germline V gives CDR1 SGHRS, CDR2 YFSETQ. The CDR3 covers 15 residues. The V gene lost 1 base and the J gene lost 4 bases, with 15 bases spanning the gap. The DNA for the CDR3 is TGCGCCAGCAGCTTGATAGGGGGATCGGGTTACGAGCAGTACTTC. This translates into CASSLIGGSGYEQYF.

The chain combines TRBV13 with TRBJ2-7; D might be TRBD1 (6 bases). The V gene's germline CDR1 is PRHDT and CDR2 FYEKMQ (reference sequence). The CDR3 has 13 residues. Trimming removed 1 base at V and 6 bases at J, with 10 bases between. CDR3 in DNA: TGTGCCAGCAGCTTAGTTTCAGGGGCCGAGCAGTACTTC. Translation gives CASSLVSGAEQYF.

The chain has TRBV2 and TRBJ1-1; D gene unclear. From germline, CDR1 is SNHLY and CDR2 FYNNEI. This CDR3 is 23 amino acids long. Trimming pared 5 bases from V and 3 bases from J, leaving 40 bases between. CDR3 in amino acids: CASSTPKAVTSQAVRGRYTEAFF. The CDR3 DNA follows: TGTGCCAGCAGTACCCCTAAGGCTGTGACCTCGCAGGCTGTGAGAGGGCGATACACTGAAGCTTTCTTT.

The chain couples TRBV6-5 to TRBJ2-7; 7 bases are a match to TRBD1. The V and J ends lost 5 bases and 3 bases, in that order; junction bases with no gene match: 4. The CDR3 consists of 13 residues. Germline lookup yields CDR1 MNHEY and CDR2 SVGAGI. The CDR3 here is CASSTHRGYEQYF. The DNA of the CDR3 is TGTGCCAGCAGTACTCACAGGGGCTACGAGCAGTACTTC.

The V and J genes are TRBV27 and TRBJ2-1; 10 positions match TRBD2. V shed 3 bases and J 0 bases; nucleotides not matched to a gene: 8. Germline CDR1 and CDR2: MNHEY and SMNVEV (reference sequence). CDR3 length: 18 residues. CDR3 bases: TGTGCCAGCAGTTTTGGGCTAGCGGGAGCCCGCTCCTACAATGAGCAGTTCTTC. Protein: CASSFGLAGARSYNEQFF.

This rearrangement joins TRBV7-2 to TRBJ2-1, with D perhaps assigned TRBD1 or TRBD2 (5 bases each). Trimming left V 1 base short and J 6 bases short, with 16 bases between. The germline CDR1 and CDR2 sequences are SGHTA and FQGNSA. The CDR3 totals 16 residues. CDR3 sequence reads: CASSLEPGRVGNEQFF. The CDR3 nucleotides read TGTGCCAGCAGCTTAGAGCCGGGACGGGTCGGCAATGAGCAGTTCTTC.

The J gene is TRBJ2-2, the V gene TRBV18, with D unresolved. CDR3 size: 14 residues. With 2 bases removed from V and 5 bases from J, the gap between germline ends came to 9 bases. Germline V gene lookup returns CDR1 KGHSH and CDR2 LQKENI. CDR3 in amino acids: CASSPSSLTGELFF. The CDR3 region has the DNA TGTGCCAGCTCACCAAGTTCACTTACCGGGGAGCTGTTTTTT. Complete variable domain (other parts from reference TRBV18 and TRBJ2-2): NAGVMQNPRHLVRRRGQEARLRCSPMKGHSHVYWYRQLPEEGLKFMVYLQKENIIDESGMPKERFSAEFPKEGPSILRIQQVVRGDSAAYFCASSPSSLTGELFFGEGSRLTVL.

The genes are TRBV7-9 and TRBJ1-2; D remains ambiguous. The length of the CDR3 is 14 residues. The V gene lost 0 bases and the J gene lost 4 bases, with 9 bases spanning the gap. From germline, CDR1 is SEHNR and CDR2 FQNEAQ (reference sequence). Here the CDR3 reads CASSLAQNIYGYTF. The CDR3 nucleotides read TGTGCCAGCAGCTTAGCGCAGAATATCTATGGCTACACCTTC.

V gene TRBV6-5 combines with J gene TRBJ2-7; 8 bases are a match to TRBD2. The CDR3 length is 16 residues. Germline assignment: CDR1 MNHEY and CDR2 SVGAGI. V shed 0 bases, J shed 0 bases, and the junction held 4 bases outside the gene matches. The CDR3 nucleotides are TGTGCCAGCAGTTACTCTTTCGGGACTAGCTCCTACGAGCAGTACTTC. It codes for CASSYSFGTSSYEQYF.

The V and J genes are TRBV5-1 and TRBJ1-3; 10 bases are shared with TRBD1. J was trimmed by 4 bases and V by 4 bases; bases with no gene match: 5. The V gene's germline CDR1 is SGHRS and CDR2 YFSETQ. There are 15 residues in the CDR3. CDR3 sequence reads: CASSEGTGAGNTIYF. The CDR3 nucleotides are TGCGCCAGCAGCGAAGGGACAGGGGCCGGAAACACCATATATTTT. Based on the CDR3 plus reference TRBV5-1 and TRBJ1-3, the full variable domain is KAGVTQTPRYLIKTRGQQVTLSCSPISGHRSVSWYQQTPGQGLQFLFEYFSETQRNKGNFPGRFSGRQFSNSRSEMNVSTLELGDSALYLCASSEGTGAGNTIYFGEGSWLTVV.

V is TRBV5-1 and J is TRBJ1-1; 8 nucleotides match TRBD1. The CDR3 is 15 amino acids. Germline CDR1 is SGHRS and CDR2 is YFSETQ. V gave up 4 bases and J gave up 4 bases; unmatched junction bases: 9. The CDR3 sequence: CASSARQGSSTEAFF. CDR3 sequence (DNA): TGCGCCAGCAGCGCCCGACAGGGGTCGAGCACTGAAGCTTTCTTT.

The chain employs TRBV4-3 and TRBJ2-1; 8 nucleotides align to TRBD2. The CDR3 loop spans 15 amino acids. The trim removed 4 bases at V and 2 bases at J, leaving 4 bases unmatched. From germline, CDR1 is LGHNA and CDR2 YSLEER. CDR3 region: CASSRSSGTYNEQFF. The CDR3 DNA reads as TGCGCCAGCAGCCGAAGTAGCGGGACCTACAATGAGCAGTTCTTC.

The rearrangement joins TRBV5-1 to TRBJ1-2; D not resolved. The CDR3 contains 12 residues. Trimming stripped 0 bases from V and 5 bases from J, with 5 bases between. Germline CDR1 reads SGHRS; CDR2 reads YFSETQ. In nucleotides, the CDR3 is TGCGCCAGCAGCTTGGACGAATATGGCTACACCTTC. Translating gives CASSLDEYGYTF.